One and the same sample provided the 22 T cell receptor beta chains below, sequenced in a study of T cell repertoires in cytomegalovirus infection. TCRdb processed the reads anew with MiXCR; each CDR3 protein has one entry. The sample holds around 240,000 distinct CDR3 sequences; roughly 22% are singletons and the top ten take about 18%. Sequencing was carried out using CD8+ T cells from PBMCs. The receptor source for this set is a human donor in good health (CMV status not recorded). Some clones in this sample may be carry-over from other donors' samples.

The V gene is TRBV2, the J gene TRBJ2-3; TRBD2 aligns across 8 bases. J was trimmed by 6 bases and V by 3 bases; bases with no gene match: 5. CDR1 is SNHLY, CDR2 FYNNEI, per germline. The CDR3 length is 14 residues. In nucleotides, the CDR3 is TGTGCCAGCAGTGACCCAGCGGGGGTGGATACGCAGTATTTT. Protein: CASSDPAGVDTQYF.

The CDR3 spells CASNQGYNEQFF. The CDR3, as DNA: TGTGCCAGCAATCAGGGCTACAATGAGCAGTTCTTC. J is TRBJ2-1 and V is TRBV9; TRBD1 might be the D (5 bases). This CDR3 contains 12 residues. Germline-derived CDR1 and CDR2 are SGDLS and YYNGEE. The V gene lost 6 bases and the J gene lost 3 bases, with 7 bases spanning the gap.

This clonotype came up a few times. This chain joins TRBV20-1 and TRBJ1-1; a weak D match, TRBD1 (5 bases). Germline V gene lookup returns CDR1 DFQATT and CDR2 SNEGSKA (reference sequence). The CDR3 has 14 amino acids. The V end lost 3 bases, the J end lost 3 bases, and 14 bases lay between the germline ends. CDR3 bases: TGCAGTGCTAGGCACTCGGGGGTGGACACTGAAGCTTTCTTT. The encoded protein is CSARHSGVDTEAFF.

Here the CDR3 reads CASSRDVEMNTEAFF. The CDR3 DNA is TGTGCCAGTAGTAGGGACGTCGAGATGAACACTGAAGCTTTCTTT. V usage is TRBV19 and J usage is TRBJ1-1, with D maybe TRBD1 (5 bases). The CDR3 is made up of 15 amino acids. V dropped 4 bases and J dropped 0 bases, with 12 bases sitting between them. From germline, CDR1 is LNHDA and CDR2 SQIVND (reference sequence).

This clonotype has at least ten counts. The rearrangement joins TRBV7-8 to TRBJ2-3; TRBD2 aligns across 7 bases. The CDR3 has 14 amino acids. The germline CDR1 and CDR2 sequences are SGHVS and FQNEAQ. Germline trimming cut 2 bases from V and 4 bases from J; bases unmatched to any gene: 3. Here the CDR3 reads CASSLLGGSDTQYF. The CDR3 DNA reads TGTGCCAGCAGCTTACTGGGGGGGTCAGATACGCAGTATTTT. Full variable domain (rest looked up from reference TRBV7-8 and TRBJ2-3): GAGVSQSPRYKVAKRGQDVALRCDPISGHVSLFWYQQALGQGPEFLTYFQNEAQLDKSGLPSDRFFAERPEGSVSTLKIQRTQQEDSAVYLCASSLLGGSDTQYFGPGTRLTVL.

This clonotype appeared many times. The chain uses TRBV28 and TRBJ2-7; D is undetermined. The V end was cut by 7 bases, the J end by 4 bases, with 8 bases between. Germline loops: CDR1 MDHEN, CDR2 SYDVKM. This CDR3 contains 11 residues. The CDR3 region has the DNA TGTGCCAGCACCAGTGCTTACGAGCAGTACTTC. Residues: CASTSAYEQYF.

This clonotype has only a few counts. The rearrangement links TRBV7-6 to TRBJ1-4, with a weak D call TRBD1 (5 bases). With 0 bases removed from V and 8 bases from J, the gap between germline ends came to 13 bases. The CDR3 loop spans 15 amino acids. CDR1 is SGHVS and CDR2 is FNYEAQ in the germline V gene. The CDR3 DNA is TGTGCCAGCAGCTTAGCGGGGGGAATGTACGAAAAACTGTTTTTT. Protein product: CASSLAGGMYEKLFF.

This chain uses TRBV28 with TRBJ1-2, with D uncertain. Deletions cut 10 bases from V and 5 bases from J, with 8 bases between. CDR1 and CDR2 (germline): MDHEN, SYDVKM. CDR3 length: 10 residues. As DNA, the CDR3 is TGTGCCACCTCAACTTATGGCTACACCTTC. Residues: CATSTYGYTF.

The CDR3 reads CASSAFMNTEAFF. In nucleotides, the CDR3 is TGTGCCAGTAGTGCCTTTATGAACACTGAAGCTTTCTTT. The J gene is TRBJ1-1, the V gene TRBV19; D uncertain. The germline V and J ends were trimmed by 5 bases and 0 bases, with 7 bases remaining between them. This CDR3 has 13 amino acids. Germline-derived CDR1 and CDR2 are LNHDA and SQIVND (reference sequence).

In its sample, this clonotype was seen a few times. V is TRBV5-4 and J is TRBJ1-1; perhaps TRBD1 as D (5 bases). Germline CDR1 SGHNT, CDR2 YYREEE (reference sequence). The length of the CDR3 is 14 residues. With 1 base removed from V and 7 bases from J, the gap between germline ends came to 14 bases. CDR3 protein: CASSLLGRGGEAFF. In nucleotides, the CDR3 is TGTGCCAGCAGCTTGCTTGGGAGGGGTGGTGAAGCTTTCTTT.

This clonotype was counted between two and nine times. The chain recombines TRBV29-1 with TRBJ1-1; D unresolved. Germline V lookup: CDR1 SQVTM, CDR2 ANQGSEA. Trimming removed 2 bases from V and 5 bases from J, with 12 bases in between. The CDR3 totals 13 residues. The DNA for the CDR3 is TGCAGCGTTGAAATTCCAGTGGAAACTGAAGCTTTCTTT. This sequence encodes CSVEIPVETEAFF.

This clonotype was recorded many times. This chain connects TRBV7-2 to TRBJ2-3; no firm D call. The CDR3 totals 13 residues. V was pared by 2 bases and J by 4 bases, with 7 bases between. Germline V gene lookup returns CDR1 SGHTA and CDR2 FQGNSA. CDR3 bases: TGTGCCAGCAGCTTATCTAGGGCAGATACGCAGTATTTT. Residues: CASSLSRADTQYF.

This clonotype was found many times. The rearrangement joins TRBV7-6 to TRBJ1-1, with D unresolved. Germline V gene sequence: CDR1 SGHVS, CDR2 FNYEAQ. V lost 1 base and J lost 1, with 7 bases in between. This CDR3 region has 14 residues. The CDR3 protein is CASSLGFENTEAFF. Written as DNA, the CDR3 is TGTGCCAGCAGCTTAGGTTTCGAGAACACTGAAGCTTTCTTT.

The chain employs TRBV28 and TRBJ1-5; D uncertain. Germline loops: CDR1 MDHEN, CDR2 SYDVKM. V was clipped by 5 bases and J by 0 bases, with 11 bases between them. The CDR3 runs to 15 residues. The DNA of the CDR3 is TGTGCCAGCAGTCCGCCGGGGAATAGCAATCAGCCCCAGCATTTT. It yields the protein CASSPPGNSNQPQHF.

The V and J genes are TRBV6-5 and TRBJ1-1; tentative D call: TRBD1 (6 bases). Germline CDR1 reads MNHEY; CDR2 reads SVGAGI. The CDR3 has 15 amino acids. V was shortened by 2 bases and J by 2 bases, with 12 bases between the two germline ends. CDR3 nucleotide sequence: TGTGCCAGCAGTTACATTTGGACAGCTAACACTGAAGCTTTCTTT. It yields the protein CASSYIWTANTEAFF.

As DNA, the CDR3 is TGTGCCAGCAGTTCCGGGGGACAGGGAAGAACTGAAGCTTTCTTT. This sequence encodes CASSSGGQGRTEAFF. This chain links TRBV12-3 or TRBV12-4 with TRBJ1-1; TRBD1 matches 9 bases. V shed 4 bases and J 5 bases; nucleotides not matched to a gene: 8. This CDR3 has 15 amino acids.

This clonotype was recorded at least ten times. The chain couples TRBV7-6 to TRBJ2-6, with D possibly matching TRBD2 (5 bases). The CDR3 totals 16 residues. The ends were cut back, 5 bases at V and 4 bases at J, with 15 bases in the middle. Germline V lookup: CDR1 SGHVS, CDR2 FNYEAQ. The CDR3 sequence: CASSPSGWAGANVLTF. Written as DNA, the CDR3 is TGTGCCAGCAGCCCCTCGGGGTGGGCCGGGGCCAACGTCCTGACTTTC.

Ten or more counts support this clonotype. The V gene is TRBV7-8, the J gene TRBJ2-3; possibly TRBD2 for D (6 bases). Trimming took 2 bases from V and 0 from J, leaving 9 bases between them. The CDR3 length is 15 residues. Looked up from germline, CDR1 is SGHVS and CDR2 is FQNEAQ. The CDR3 spells CASSLRTTSTDTQYF. DNA of the CDR3: TGTGCCAGCAGCTTAAGGACTACTAGCACAGATACGCAGTATTTT.

Ten or more counts support this clonotype. The chain is built from TRBV20-1 and TRBJ2-3; TRBD1 or TRBD2 may be the D gene (5 bases each). The length of the CDR3 is 13 residues. V gave up 3 bases and J gave up 8 bases, with 15 bases separating them. The germline gives CDR1 DFQATT, CDR2 SNEGSKA (reference sequence). CDR3 loop: CSARGTDGFTQYF. The CDR3, as DNA: TGCAGTGCTAGGGGGACGGATGGTTTTACGCAGTATTTT.

This clonotype was found many times. V is TRBV10-3 and J is TRBJ1-2; a weak D match, TRBD1 (6 bases). This CDR3 comprises 18 residues. The V end lost 0 bases, the J end lost 2 bases, and 19 bases lay between the germline ends. Germline V CDR1 and CDR2: ENHRY, SYGVKD. The CDR3 DNA sequence: TGTGCCATCAGTGAGTCGACGGCGTCAGGGGACCCCAACTATGGCTACACCTTC. It encodes CAISESTASGDPNYGYTF.

The rearrangement links TRBV20-1 to TRBJ2-1, with 8 positions matching TRBD2. The CDR3 length is 15 residues. Trimming removed 3 bases from V and 10 bases from J; junction bases left unmatched: 14. Germline V lookup: CDR1 DFQATT, CDR2 SNEGSKA (reference sequence). The CDR3 nucleotides read TGCAGTGCTAGTGACAGAGAGCGGGGGCTTAAAGAGCAGTTCTTC. Translated: CSASDRERGLKEQFF.

This clonotype was observed many times. The chain combines TRBV12-3 or TRBV12-4 with TRBJ1-5, with D possibly being TRBD1 (6 bases). CDR3 length equals 14 residues. Trimming stripped 6 bases from V and 6 bases from J, with 15 bases between. CDR3 protein: CASSRGGAGQPQHF. CDR3 DNA sequence: TGTGCCAGCAGCCGTGGGGGGGCCGGTCAGCCCCAGCATTTT.